The 17 T cell receptor beta chains below come from one sample, sequenced in a study of blood T cell repertoires in COVID-19. This table comes from immunoSEQ multiplex PCR, and its TCRdb copy is limited to in-frame clones, with some not included. This sample yields fewer than 250,000 clones, of which roughly four fifths are seen a single time; 4.7% belongs to the top ten. The sequenced sample consisted of peripheral blood. Receptors originate from a woman in her 70s with acute or convalescent COVID-19.

CDR3 protein: CASSPLGTGELFF. CDR3 coding DNA: TGTGCCAGCAGTCCCCTCGGGACCGGGGAGCTGTTTTTT. V usage is TRBV6-2 or TRBV6-3 and J usage is TRBJ2-2; D unclear. The V end was cut by 5 bases, the J end by 5 bases, with 9 bases between. In germline, CDR1 is MNHEY, CDR2 SVGEGT. The CDR3 totals 13 residues.

The chain couples TRBV5-1 to TRBJ2-2, with 10 bases identical to TRBD1. The germline CDR1 and CDR2 sequences are SGHRS and YFSETQ. Trimming took 4 bases from V and 4 from J; bases not matched to a gene: 4. The CDR3 is 15 residues long. The CDR3 protein is CASSAGTGATGELFF. The CDR3 region has the DNA TGCGCCAGCAGCGCCGGGACAGGGGCCACCGGGGAGCTGTTTTTT.

The rearrangement links TRBV4-2 to TRBJ1-1; D may be TRBD1 (5 bases). V lost 5 bases to trimming and J lost 1 base, with 8 bases between them. This CDR3 comprises 13 residues. Germline V lookup: CDR1 LGHNA, CDR2 YNFKEQ. The CDR3 reads CASSSGGNTEAFF. The CDR3 DNA sequence: TGTGCCAGCAGCTCGGGGGGGAACACTGAAGCTTTCTTT.

About this clone itself: One end of the junction fails to match germline, which may point to a read error. The CDR3 loop reads CASSPTGLDSPLHF. The DNA of the CDR3 is TGTGCCAGTAGTCCGACAGGGCTAGATTCGCCCCTCCACTTT. The chain uses TRBV19 and TRBJ1-6; 7 bases match TRBD1. Germline CDR1 and CDR2: LNHDA and SQIVND (reference sequence). CDR3 size: 14 residues.

The rearrangement uses TRBV5-1 and TRBJ1-6; D possibly corresponds to TRBD1 (6 bases). There are 17 residues in the CDR3. Trimming shortened V by 2 bases and J by 6 bases, and 18 bases separated the two germline ends. Germline CDR1 is SGHRS and CDR2 is YFSETQ. CDR3 nucleotide sequence: TGCGCCAGCAGCTTTACGGACAGCAATCGGGGTAATTCACCCCTCCACTTT. Protein product: CASSFTDSNRGNSPLHF.

The chain recombines TRBV5-1 with TRBJ1-2, with 7 bases matching TRBD1. The V gene end was trimmed by 4 bases and the J gene end by 5 bases; junction bases not matched to a gene: 11. Germline lookup yields CDR1 SGHRS and CDR2 YFSETQ. CDR3 length: 15 amino acids. CDR3 nucleotide sequence: TGCGCCAGCAGCGCGGGACAGACCCGAGGATATGGCTACACCTTC. This sequence encodes CASSAGQTRGYGYTF.

This chain connects TRBV27 to TRBJ2-1; the D is unclear. Trimming left V 6 bases short and J 4 bases short, with 13 bases between. Per the germline V gene, CDR1 is MNHEY and CDR2 is SMNVEV (reference sequence). The CDR3 covers 14 residues. The CDR3 nucleotides are TGTGCCAGCAGGAGGAACGACGGATACAATGAGCAGTTCTTC. Protein product: CASRRNDGYNEQFF.

This chain uses TRBV18 with TRBJ1-1, with TRBD1 matching 8 bases. V gave up 5 bases and J gave up 5 bases; unmatched junction bases: 4. CDR3 size: 13 residues. Germline V gives CDR1 KGHSH, CDR2 LQKENI. CDR3 loop: CASSIQGETEAFF. The CDR3 bases are TGTGCCAGCTCAATACAGGGGGAGACTGAAGCTTTCTTT.

V usage is TRBV6-5 and J usage is TRBJ2-5; 7 bases fit TRBD1. The germline V gene encodes CDR1 MNHEY and CDR2 SVGAGI. The CDR3 runs to 13 residues. Losses at the gene ends were 7 bases for V and 1 base for J; bases not matched to a gene: 3. The CDR3 nucleotides are TGTGCCAGCAACAGGGGCCTCCAAGAGACCCAGTACTTC. This encodes CASNRGLQETQYF.

The chain recombines TRBV28 with TRBJ1-2; D gene uncertain. Trimming took off 3 bases at V and 1 base at J, with 6 bases between the two ends. Germline V gives CDR1 MDHEN, CDR2 SYDVKM. The CDR3 is 13 residues long. In DNA form, the CDR3 reads TGTGCCAGCAGTTTTGGCAGTAACTATGGCTACACCTTC. Translating it yields CASSFGSNYGYTF.

The chain couples TRBV4-1 to TRBJ2-7, with 8 bases identical to TRBD1. Per the germline V gene, CDR1 is MGHRA and CDR2 is YSYEKL. Unmatched junction bases numbered 3, after V lost 2 bases and J lost 0 bases. The CDR3 runs to 15 residues. The CDR3 is CASSQQGASSYEQYF. The CDR3 DNA is TGCGCCAGCAGCCAACAGGGGGCGAGCTCCTACGAGCAGTACTTC.

The V gene is TRBV10-1, the J gene TRBJ2-5; the D gene is possibly TRBD2 (5 bases). The CDR3 is 12 amino acids. V was shortened by 2 bases and J by 7 bases, with 8 bases between the two germline ends. CDR1 is WNHNN and CDR2 is SYGVQD in the germline V gene (reference sequence). CDR3 in DNA: TGCGCCAGCAGTGAGGCGGCGGGGACCCAGTACTTC. Its protein product is CASSEAAGTQYF.

This clone has only one observation. This chain joins TRBV4-3 and TRBJ2-7, with 11 bases aligning to TRBD1. V dropped 0 bases and J dropped 1; count of bases not matched to a gene: 8. The CDR3 loop spans 18 amino acids. Germline V gene lookup returns CDR1 LGHNA and CDR2 YSLEER. The CDR3 coding sequence is TGCGCCAGCAGCCAAGAAAAACAGGGACAGGGGGAATCCTACGAGCAGTACTTC. It is translated as CASSQEKQGQGESYEQYF.

The chain couples TRBV5-3 to TRBJ1-5, with D tentatively TRBD1 (5 bases). TRBV5-3 carries the ORF label, with uncertain function. V was cut by 0 bases and J by 13 bases, with 11 bases left in between. The CDR3 sequence is 12 residues long. This chain's CDR3 is CARSLAPGGQHF. CDR3 in DNA: TGTGCCAGAAGCTTGGCCCCCGGGGGACAGCATTTT.

The CDR3 DNA is TGTGCCAGCACCCCCGGGACAGGAGGGGAAGCTTTCTTT. Translated: CASTPGTGGEAFF. V usage is TRBV6-1 and J usage is TRBJ1-1; TRBD1 matches at 8 bases. CDR3 length: 13 amino acids. Per the germline V gene, CDR1 is MNHNS and CDR2 is SASEGT. The V gene end was trimmed by 7 bases and the J gene end by 8 bases; junction bases not matched to a gene: 9.

This rearrangement joins TRBV3-1 (or the pseudogene TRBV3-2) to TRBJ1-6; D gene unclear. Germline V gene sequence: CDR1 LGHDT, CDR2 YNNKEL (reference sequence). The CDR3 loop spans 13 amino acids. Trimming took off 1 base at V and 6 bases at J, with 4 bases between the two ends. CDR3 protein: CASSQVSNSPLHF. The CDR3 DNA sequence: TGTGCCAGCAGCCAAGTCTCTAATTCACCCCTCCACTTT.

A single count supports this clone. The chain carries TRBV7-9 and TRBJ2-5; TRBD2 aligns across 12 bases. This CDR3 comprises 16 residues. The V gene's germline CDR1 is SEHNR and CDR2 FQNEAQ (reference sequence). J was trimmed by 5 bases and V by 4 bases; bases with no gene match: 8. The CDR3: CASSSTRTSGVETQYF. The CDR3 DNA is TGTGCCAGCAGCTCGACTCGGACTAGCGGGGTTGAGACCCAGTACTTC.